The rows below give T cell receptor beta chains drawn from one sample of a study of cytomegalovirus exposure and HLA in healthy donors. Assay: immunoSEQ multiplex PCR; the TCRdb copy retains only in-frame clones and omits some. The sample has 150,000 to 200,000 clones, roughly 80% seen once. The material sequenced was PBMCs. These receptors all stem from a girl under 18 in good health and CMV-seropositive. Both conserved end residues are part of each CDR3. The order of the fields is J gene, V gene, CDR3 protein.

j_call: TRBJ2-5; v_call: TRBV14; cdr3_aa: CASSQGKGVLQETQYF
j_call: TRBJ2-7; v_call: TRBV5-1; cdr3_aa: CASSIGSGSYEQYF
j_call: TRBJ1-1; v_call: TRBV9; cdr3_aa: CASSVVGGRKNTEAFF
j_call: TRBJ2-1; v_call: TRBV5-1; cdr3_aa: CASSLGTSELNEQFF
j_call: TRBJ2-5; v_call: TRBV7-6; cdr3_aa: CASSPRQGPGEETQYF
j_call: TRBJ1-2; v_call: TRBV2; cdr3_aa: CASSSTDSNYGYTF
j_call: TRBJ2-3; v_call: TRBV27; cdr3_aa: CATSGRMTDTQYF
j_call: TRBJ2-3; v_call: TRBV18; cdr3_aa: CASSLPGGSGDTQYF
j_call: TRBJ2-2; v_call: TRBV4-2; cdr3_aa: CASSPVLAGADTGELFF
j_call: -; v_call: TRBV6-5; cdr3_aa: CASSLGGSYEQYF
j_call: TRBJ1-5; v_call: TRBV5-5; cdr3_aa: CASSYSTEAQPQHF
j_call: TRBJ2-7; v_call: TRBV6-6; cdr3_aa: CASSLRDNSYEQYF
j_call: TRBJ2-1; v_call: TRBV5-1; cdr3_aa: CASSLGTDNEQFF
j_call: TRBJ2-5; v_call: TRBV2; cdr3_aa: CASRTQGVRGETQYF
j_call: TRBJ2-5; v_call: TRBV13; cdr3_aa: CASSPKTSGRPQETQYF
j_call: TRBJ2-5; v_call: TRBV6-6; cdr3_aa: CASLAQETQYF
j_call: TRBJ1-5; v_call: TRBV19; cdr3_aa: CASSIRLDQPQHF
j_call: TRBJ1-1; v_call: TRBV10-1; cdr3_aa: CASSGGQGGVPFF
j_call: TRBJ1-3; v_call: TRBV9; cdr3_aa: CASSEGSLSGNTIYF
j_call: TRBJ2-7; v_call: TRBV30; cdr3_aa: CACFLTGSYEQYF
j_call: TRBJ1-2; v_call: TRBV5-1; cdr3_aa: CASSPSPGGFGYTF
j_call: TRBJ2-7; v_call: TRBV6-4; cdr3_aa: CASSVEQGAMHEQYF